One and the same sample provided the 32 T cell receptor beta chains below, sequenced in a study of radiotherapy plus CTLA-4 blockade in lung cancer. Some clones are missing from TCRdb's copy, which holds only in-frame ones; the method was immunoSEQ multiplex PCR. This sample carries 95,000 to 150,000 clones, around 89% of them seen once, and the ten largest clones take about 7%. Source: peripheral blood, taken from a patient treated with radiotherapy plus ipilimumab. The receptor set was obtained from a human donor with non-small cell lung cancer that progressed on radiotherapy plus ipilimumab.

In its sample, this clone was seen once. V and J are TRBV7-9 and TRBJ2-1; TRBD2 aligns across 10 bases. This CDR3 contains 15 residues. Germline V CDR1 and CDR2: SEHNR, FQNEAQ (reference sequence). V was pared by 7 bases and J by 6 bases, with 9 bases of the junction left unmatched. The CDR3 sequence: CASNNLAGVLNEQFF. In DNA, the CDR3 is TGTGCCAGCAACAACCTAGCGGGAGTCCTCAATGAGCAGTTCTTC.

Remarks on this clone: The junction shows a germline mismatch at one end, possibly a read error. CDR3 DNA: TGTGCCGGCAGCAGGCGGGATCAGCCCCAGCATTTT. It specifies CAGSRRDQPQHF. The rearrangement uses TRBV7-2 and TRBJ1-5; D is uncertain. The CDR3 sequence is 12 residues long. Per germline, CDR1 SGHTA and CDR2 FQGNSA.

The V call is TRBV5-1, the J call TRBJ2-1, with D perhaps matching TRBD1 (7 bases). The V end was cut by 0 bases, the J end by 4 bases, with 11 bases between. The CDR3 spans 15 residues. Germline-derived CDR1 and CDR2 are SGHRS and YFSETQ. The CDR3: CASSLVRGAYNEQFF. Written as DNA, the CDR3 is TGCGCCAGCAGCTTGGTCAGGGGGGCTTACAATGAGCAGTTCTTC. The variable domain in full, completed from reference TRBV5-1 and TRBJ2-1, reads KAGVTQTPRYLIKTRGQQVTLSCSPISGHRSVSWYQQTPGQGLQFLFEYFSETQRNKGNFPGRFSGRQFSNSRSEMNVSTLELGDSALYLCASSLVRGAYNEQFFGPGTRLTVL.

The table lists this clone with a few counts. This chain uses TRBV7-2 with TRBJ2-2, with 13 bases that match TRBD2. The V segment lost 4 bases and the J segment 6 bases; nucleotides outside the gene matches: 5. This CDR3 is built from 16 residues. CDR1 and CDR2 from the germline V gene are SGHTA and FQGNSA. The CDR3 coding sequence is TGTGCCAGCAGCTGGACTAGCGGGAGTATGGCCGGGGAGCTGTTTTTT. Protein sequence: CASSWTSGSMAGELFF. The entire variable domain, with the rest obtained from reference TRBV7-2 and TRBJ2-2, is as follows: GAGVSQSPSNKVTEKGKDVELRCDPISGHTALYWYRQSLGQGLEFLIYFQGNSAPDKSGLPSDRFSAERTGGSVSTLTIQRTQQEDSAVYLCASSWTSGSMAGELFFGEGSRLTVL.

The rearrangement uses TRBV5-1 and TRBJ1-1; D unresolved. Germline V gene lookup returns CDR1 SGHRS and CDR2 YFSETQ. Trimming stripped 0 bases from V and 3 bases from J, with 6 bases between. The CDR3 is made up of 13 amino acids. In DNA, the CDR3 is TGCGCCAGCAGCTTGGTTTCGGACACTGAAGCTTTCTTT. Protein sequence: CASSLVSDTEAFF.

This clone has more than one count but fewer than ten. The CDR3 coding sequence is TGTGCCAGCAGCTTGGGGGGACTAGCGGGAGGCAAAGGAGAGCAGTACTTC. Translating it yields CASSLGGLAGGKGEQYF. The chain links TRBV5-4 to TRBJ2-7; 15 nucleotides agree with TRBD2. V lost 0 bases to trimming and J lost 7 bases; unmatched junction nucleotides: 8. The CDR3 runs 17 residues. Germline assignment: CDR1 SGHNT and CDR2 YYREEE (reference sequence). Combining the CDR3 with reference TRBV5-4 and TRBJ2-7 gives the whole variable domain ETGVTQSPTHLIKTRGQQVTLRCSSQSGHNTVSWYQQALGQGPQFIFQYYREEENGRGNFPPRFSGLQFPNYSSELNVNALELDDSALYLCASSLGGLAGGKGEQYFGPGTRLTVT.

In its sample, this clone was seen a few times. The V gene is TRBV9, the J gene TRBJ2-3; D is unclear. Germline CDR1 SGDLS, CDR2 YYNGEE. Trimming left V 4 bases short and J 2 bases short, with 5 bases between. The CDR3 has 12 amino acids. DNA of the CDR3: TGTGCCAGCAGCCTTGACACAGATACGCAGTATTTT. Translation gives CASSLDTDTQYF.

J is TRBJ2-7 and V is TRBV5-1; 11 bases match TRBD2. CDR3 length: 14 residues. The V segment lost 5 bases and the J segment 0 bases; nucleotides outside the gene matches: 1. The germline V gene encodes CDR1 SGHRS and CDR2 YFSETQ. The CDR3 coding sequence is TGCGCCAGCAGACTAGCGGGAGACTCCTACGAGCAGTACTTC. Residues: CASRLAGDSYEQYF.

The chain carries TRBV18 and TRBJ2-5; 8 bases are a match to TRBD2. The CDR3 spans 16 residues. Unmatched junction bases numbered 11, after V lost 3 bases and J lost 5 bases. Per germline, CDR1 KGHSH and CDR2 LQKENI. This chain's CDR3 is CASSPSLAGLVETQYF. In DNA form, the CDR3 reads TGTGCCAGCTCACCGAGCCTAGCGGGTTTAGTTGAGACCCAGTACTTC.

The chain has TRBV6-5 and TRBJ1-4; 8 bases line up with TRBD1. The germline V gene encodes CDR1 MNHEY and CDR2 SVGAGI. The CDR3 has 15 residues. Trimming cost V 6 bases and J 1 base; bases outside gene matches: 4. The CDR3 DNA reads TGTGCCAGCAGGGACGACAGGGGAACTAATGAAAAACTGTTTTTT. It codes for CASRDDRGTNEKLFF.

The chain couples TRBV10-3 to TRBJ2-2, with D perhaps TRBD1 (6 bases). Per the germline V gene, CDR1 is ENHRY and CDR2 is SYGVKD. The CDR3 has 12 residues. V was pared by 4 bases and J by 6 bases, with 6 bases between. CDR3 sequence reads: CAISGGPGELFF. The CDR3, as DNA: TGTGCCATCAGTGGGGGGCCCGGGGAGCTGTTTTTT.

The chain uses TRBV18 and TRBJ2-2, with 7 positions matching TRBD1. Germline V lookup: CDR1 KGHSH, CDR2 LQKENI. This CDR3 has 15 amino acids. V lost 1 base, J lost 4 bases, and 3 bases stayed unmatched. Here the CDR3 DNA reads TGTGCCAGCTCACCACAGGGGGCGAGCACCGGGGAGCTGTTTTTT. Encoded protein: CASSPQGASTGELFF.

The V and J genes are TRBV5-5 and TRBJ2-7, with 7 bases identical to TRBD1. Germline assignment: CDR1 SGHKS and CDR2 YYEKEE (reference sequence). The J segment lost 2 bases and the V segment lost 5 bases, leaving 7 bases of the junction unmatched. The CDR3 totals 14 residues. As DNA, the CDR3 is TGTGCCAGCAGAAAGCCGGGACAGACCTACGAGCAGTACTTC. Translating it yields CASRKPGQTYEQYF.

This clone was counted a single time. The chain's CDR3 is CASTGQNSYEQYF. CDR3 DNA sequence: TGTGCCAGCACCGGACAGAACTCCTACGAGCAGTACTTC. This chain uses TRBV27 with TRBJ2-7; weak D call: TRBD1 (6 bases). V dropped 7 bases and J dropped 0 bases, with 10 bases sitting between them. Germline CDR1 and CDR2: MNHEY and SMNVEV (reference sequence). The CDR3 runs 13 residues.

The rearrangement uses TRBV6-1 and TRBJ2-2; 9 nucleotides align to TRBD2. This CDR3 has 17 residues. Germline CDR1 reads MNHNS; CDR2 reads SASEGT. Unmatched junction bases numbered 10, after V lost 4 bases and J lost 4 bases. The CDR3 reads CASSVGVTSGFTGELFF. As DNA, the CDR3 is TGTGCCAGCAGTGTCGGGGTGACTAGCGGATTCACCGGGGAGCTGTTTTTT.

This rearrangement joins TRBV5-6 to TRBJ2-1, with D hard to call. Germline V gene sequence: CDR1 SGHDT, CDR2 YYEEEE. With 4 bases removed from V and 8 bases from J, the gap between germline ends came to 13 bases. The CDR3 loop spans 13 amino acids. The CDR3 DNA is TGTGCCAGCAGCACTGGACCTGGAGATGAGCAGTTCTTC. As protein: CASSTGPGDEQFF.

This clone has a single count. Written as DNA, the CDR3 is TGTGCCAGCAGTGGGGGACAGGGTTTAAGGACCGGGGAGCTGTTTTTT. It codes for CASSGGQGLRTGELFF. This chain uses TRBV25-1 with TRBJ2-2; 9 positions agree with TRBD1. The CDR3 loop spans 16 amino acids. V gave up 4 bases and J gave up 5 bases; unmatched junction bases: 8. Germline CDR1 and CDR2: MGHDK and SYGVNS.

The chain employs TRBV2 and TRBJ2-7; D unresolved. CDR3 length: 12 residues. V gave up 4 bases and J gave up 6 bases, with 10 bases separating them. CDR1 SNHLY and CDR2 FYNNEI come from the germline V gene. The CDR3 sequence is CASSGLGAEQYF. As DNA, the CDR3 is TGTGCCAGCAGTGGGCTGGGCGCCGAGCAGTACTTC.

The rearrangement uses TRBV9 and TRBJ2-7; 8 positions agree with TRBD2. The CDR3 spans 15 residues. Losses at the gene ends were 3 bases for V and 2 bases for J; bases not matched to a gene: 7. CDR1 SGDLS and CDR2 YYNGEE come from the germline V gene. The CDR3 DNA is TGTGCCAGCAGCGCCACCGGGACTAGTGCCTACGAGCAGTACTTC. Its protein is CASSATGTSAYEQYF.

The chain is built from TRBV5-6 and TRBJ1-3; D is unresolved. From germline, CDR1 is SGHDT and CDR2 YYEEEE. The CDR3 loop spans 14 amino acids. The V and J ends lost 3 bases and 8 bases respectively, with 15 bases between them. In DNA, the CDR3 is TGTGCCAGCAGCTCGTTCGGATGGCGGGACACCATATATTTT. Amino acids: CASSSFGWRDTIYF.

The chain is built from TRBV5-1 and TRBJ2-3; 9 nucleotides align to TRBD2. Germline CDR1 reads SGHRS; CDR2 reads YFSETQ. The CDR3 spans 15 residues. V was pared by 6 bases and J by 0 bases, with 5 bases of the junction left unmatched. CDR3: CASMRLAASTDTQYF. The CDR3 DNA reads as TGCGCCAGCATGCGACTAGCGGCTAGCACAGATACGCAGTATTTT.

This rearrangement joins TRBV19 to TRBJ2-2; no clear D gene. CDR1 and CDR2 from the germline V gene are LNHDA and SQIVND (reference sequence). The CDR3 has 14 amino acids. Trimming stripped 4 bases from V and 0 bases from J, with 6 bases between. The CDR3, as DNA: TGTGCCAGTAGTACGTATTCGAACACCGGGGAGCTGTTTTTT. It specifies CASSTYSNTGELFF.

This chain joins TRBV7-2 and TRBJ2-7; D unresolved. Deletions cut 0 bases from V and 6 bases from J, with 9 bases between. From germline, CDR1 is SGHTA and CDR2 FQGNSA. The CDR3 has 13 residues. CDR3 in amino acids: CASSLAVLREQYF. Written as DNA, the CDR3 is TGTGCCAGCAGCTTAGCTGTGCTCCGCGAGCAGTACTTC. Together with reference TRBV7-2 and TRBJ2-7, the CDR3 gives the full variable domain: GAGVSQSPSNKVTEKGKDVELRCDPISGHTALYWYRQSLGQGLEFLIYFQGNSAPDKSGLPSDRFSAERTGGSVSTLTIQRTQQEDSAVYLCASSLAVLREQYFGPGTRLTVT.

CDR3 nucleotide sequence: TGTGCCAGCAGTTTAGAGCGAGGTCCCCCTTTCTTT. This gives the protein CASSLERGPPFF. The rearrangement links TRBV27 to TRBJ1-1, with unresolved D. Germline V gives CDR1 MNHEY, CDR2 SMNVEV (reference sequence). Trimming stripped 2 bases from V and 12 bases from J, with 13 bases between. The CDR3 runs to 12 residues.

The V gene is TRBV6-5, the J gene TRBJ2-7; D ambiguous. The CDR3 is 11 residues long. Looked up from germline, CDR1 is MNHEY and CDR2 is SVGAGI. The V and J ends lost 6 bases and 6 bases respectively, with 9 bases between them. CDR3 coding DNA: TGTGCCAGCAGAACTCGCTTCGAGCAGTACTTC. This translates into CASRTRFEQYF.

This clone was recorded once. The J gene is TRBJ2-3, the V gene TRBV7-2; 11 positions agree with TRBD2. CDR1 is SGHTA and CDR2 is FQGNSA in the germline V gene. The CDR3 extends over 17 amino acids. V lost 5 bases to trimming and J lost 7 bases; unmatched junction nucleotides: 14. The CDR3 DNA reads as TGTGCCAGCAGCGCCGCCGGGACTAGCGGTACACTGAATACGCAGTATTTT. This gives the protein CASSAAGTSGTLNTQYF.

The J gene is TRBJ1-2, the V gene TRBV29-1; no clear D. The germline V gene has CDR1 SQVTM and CDR2 ANQGSEA. The ends were cut back, 5 bases at V and 7 bases at J, with 20 bases in the middle. The CDR3 is 14 residues long. CDR3 residues: CSVQPPNPWRGYTF. CDR3 nucleotide sequence: TGCAGCGTTCAACCGCCCAACCCCTGGCGTGGCTACACCTTC.

This sequence joins TRBV10-2 and TRBJ2-5; perhaps TRBD2 as D (6 bases). The CDR3 is 15 residues long. Trimming took 6 bases from V and 5 from J, leaving 19 bases between them. Per the germline V gene, CDR1 is WSHSY and CDR2 is SAAADI. CDR3 sequence: CASRKDFSGRETQYF. The CDR3 DNA sequence: TGCGCCAGCAGAAAGGACTTTTCTGGGAGGGAGACCCAGTACTTC.

J is TRBJ2-2 and V is TRBV25-1; D is possibly TRBD2 (5 bases). Germline-derived CDR1 and CDR2 are MGHDK and SYGVNS. Trimming shortened V by 7 bases and J by 5 bases, and 20 bases separated the two germline ends. The CDR3 runs to 16 residues. CDR3 DNA: TGTGCCAGCATTACTAGTTCCCGGAAAACGACCGGGGAGCTGTTTTTT. It codes for CASITSSRKTTGELFF.

This sequence joins TRBV27 and TRBJ2-1; the match to TRBD2 covers 7 bases. Germline-derived CDR1 and CDR2 are MNHEY and SMNVEV (reference sequence). V was clipped by 5 bases and J by 2 bases; unmatched bases: 3. The CDR3 contains 14 residues. The CDR3 DNA follows: TGTGCCAGCAGTGGGGCGGGAGCCTACAATGAGCAGTTCTTC. It encodes CASSGAGAYNEQFF.

This clone was counted a few times. V and J are TRBV29-1 and TRBJ1-3; D unresolved. With 7 bases removed from V and 4 bases from J, the gap between germline ends came to 11 bases. There are 12 residues in the CDR3. CDR1 and CDR2 (germline): SQVTM, ANQGSEA. CDR3 bases: TGCAGCGCCAACATGGGGGGAAACACCATATATTTT. This translates into CSANMGGNTIYF.

V is TRBV13 and J is TRBJ2-7; perhaps TRBD1 as D (5 bases). The CDR3 runs to 12 residues. Germline V gene data show CDR1 as PRHDT and CDR2 as FYEKMQ (reference sequence). V lost 1 base to trimming and J lost 8 bases, with 9 bases between them. The CDR3 loop is CASSLEGAQQYF. DNA of the CDR3: TGTGCCAGCAGCTTAGAAGGGGCACAGCAGTACTTC.